The T cell receptor (beta chain) under discussion was sequenced for a study of PD-L1 blockade in urothelial cancer. Trimming shortened V by 0 bases and J by 8 bases, and 5 bases separated the two germline ends. The CDR3 extends over 11 amino acids. Germline V gene sequence: CDR1 GTSNPN, CDR2 SVGIG (reference sequence). Some clones are missing from TCRdb's copy, which holds only in-frame ones; the method was immunoSEQ multiplex PCR. The sample has roughly 120,000 clones; around 90% are singletons. The sample's time point: peripheral blood 6 weeks after treatment start. Each patient gave between 1 and 8 samples, pretreatment and on-treatment.

The chain links TRBV30 to TRBJ2-1; no clear D. The origin of this receptor is a man between 60 and 75 years old with urothelial cancer. The sample here was PBMCs, taken around atezolizumab (anti-PD-L1) treatment. CDR3 nucleotides: TGTGCCTGGAGTGTAAGCGATGAGCAGTTCTTC. It codes for CAWSVSDEQFF.